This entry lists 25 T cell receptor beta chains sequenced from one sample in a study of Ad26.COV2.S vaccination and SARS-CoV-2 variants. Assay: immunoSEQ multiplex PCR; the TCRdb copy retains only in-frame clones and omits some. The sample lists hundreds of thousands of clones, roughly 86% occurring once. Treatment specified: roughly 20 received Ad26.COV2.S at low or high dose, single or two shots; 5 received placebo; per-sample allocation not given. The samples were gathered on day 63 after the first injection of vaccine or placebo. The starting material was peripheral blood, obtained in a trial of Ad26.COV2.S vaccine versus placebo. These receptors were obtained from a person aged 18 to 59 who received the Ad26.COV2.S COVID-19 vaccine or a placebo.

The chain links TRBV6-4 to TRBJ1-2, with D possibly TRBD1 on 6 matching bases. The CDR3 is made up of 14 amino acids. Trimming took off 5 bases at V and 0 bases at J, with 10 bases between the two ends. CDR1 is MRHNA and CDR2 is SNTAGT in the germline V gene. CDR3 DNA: TGTGCCAGCAGTCCACAGGGAGCTAACTATGGCTACACCTTC. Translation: CASSPQGANYGYTF.

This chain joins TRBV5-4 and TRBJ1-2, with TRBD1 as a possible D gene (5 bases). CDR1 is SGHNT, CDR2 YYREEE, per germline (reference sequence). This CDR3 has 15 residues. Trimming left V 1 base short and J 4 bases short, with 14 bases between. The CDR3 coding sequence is TGTGCCAGCAGCTTGTCGTCAGGGAGTAGCTATGGCTACACCTTC. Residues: CASSLSSGSSYGYTF.

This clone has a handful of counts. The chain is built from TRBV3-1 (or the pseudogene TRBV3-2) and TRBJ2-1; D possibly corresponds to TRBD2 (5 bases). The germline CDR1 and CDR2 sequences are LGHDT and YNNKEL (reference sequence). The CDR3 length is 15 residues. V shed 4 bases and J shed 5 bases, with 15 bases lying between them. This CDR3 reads CASSPSSSGHNEQFF. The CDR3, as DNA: TGTGCCAGCAGCCCAAGTTCGAGCGGCCACAATGAGCAGTTCTTC.

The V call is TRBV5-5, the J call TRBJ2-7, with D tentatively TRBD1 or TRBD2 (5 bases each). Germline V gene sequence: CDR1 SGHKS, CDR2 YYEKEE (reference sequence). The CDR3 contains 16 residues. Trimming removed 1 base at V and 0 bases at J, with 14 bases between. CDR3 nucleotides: TGTGCCAGCAGCTTGTACGGGACGCTAACCTCCTACGAGCAGTACTTC. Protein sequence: CASSLYGTLTSYEQYF.

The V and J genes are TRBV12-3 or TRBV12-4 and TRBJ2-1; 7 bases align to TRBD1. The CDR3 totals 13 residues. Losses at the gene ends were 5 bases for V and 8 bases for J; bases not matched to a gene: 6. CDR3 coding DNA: TGTGCCAGCAGTCGACAGGGAAGCGATGAGCAGTTCTTC. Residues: CASSRQGSDEQFF.

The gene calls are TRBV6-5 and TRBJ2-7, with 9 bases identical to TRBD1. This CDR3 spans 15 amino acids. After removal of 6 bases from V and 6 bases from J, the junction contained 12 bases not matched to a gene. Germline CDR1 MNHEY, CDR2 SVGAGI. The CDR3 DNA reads TGTGCCAGCAGCCTACAGGGGGCTACAACCATCGAGCAGTACTTC. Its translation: CASSLQGATTIEQYF.

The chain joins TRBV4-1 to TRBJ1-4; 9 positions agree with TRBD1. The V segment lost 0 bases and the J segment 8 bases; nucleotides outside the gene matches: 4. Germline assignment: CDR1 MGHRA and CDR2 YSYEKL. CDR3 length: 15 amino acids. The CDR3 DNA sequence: TGCGCCAGCAGCCAAGATGGGACAGGGCCGGAAAAACTGTTTTTT. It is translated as CASSQDGTGPEKLFF.

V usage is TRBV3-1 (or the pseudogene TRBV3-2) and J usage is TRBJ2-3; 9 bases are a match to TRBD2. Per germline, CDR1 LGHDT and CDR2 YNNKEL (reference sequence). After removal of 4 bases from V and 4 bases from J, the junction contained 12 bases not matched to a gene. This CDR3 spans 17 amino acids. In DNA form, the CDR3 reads TGTGCCAGCAGCCCACAATCACCGGGACTAGCATCAGATACGCAGTATTTT. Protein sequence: CASSPQSPGLASDTQYF.

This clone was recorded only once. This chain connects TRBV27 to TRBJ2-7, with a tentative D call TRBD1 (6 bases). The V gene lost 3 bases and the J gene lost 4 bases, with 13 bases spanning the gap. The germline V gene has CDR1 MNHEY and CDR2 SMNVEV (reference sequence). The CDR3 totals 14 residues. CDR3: CASSLKAGAYEQYF. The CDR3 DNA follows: TGTGCCAGCAGTTTGAAGGCAGGGGCTTACGAGCAGTACTTC.

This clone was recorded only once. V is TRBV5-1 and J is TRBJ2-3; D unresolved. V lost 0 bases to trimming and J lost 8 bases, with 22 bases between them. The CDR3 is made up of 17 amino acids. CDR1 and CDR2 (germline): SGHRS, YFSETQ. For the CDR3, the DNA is TGCGCCAGCAGCTTGGGTGCCCGCCTCCGGCGTGATGCTACGCAGTATTTT. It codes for CASSLGARLRRDATQYF.

DNA of the CDR3: TGTGCCAGCAATCCAGGGGGCGCGAACACCGGGGAGCTGTTTTTT. This codes for CASNPGGANTGELFF. The chain uses TRBV3-1 (or the pseudogene TRBV3-2) and TRBJ2-2; 8 nucleotides agree with TRBD1. V was clipped by 7 bases and J by 0 bases; unmatched bases: 4. CDR1 is LGHDT, CDR2 YNNKEL, per germline (reference sequence). This CDR3 spans 15 amino acids.

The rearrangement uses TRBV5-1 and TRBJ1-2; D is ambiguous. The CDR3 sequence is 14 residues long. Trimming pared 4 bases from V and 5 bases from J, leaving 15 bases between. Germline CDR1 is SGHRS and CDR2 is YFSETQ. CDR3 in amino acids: CASSPHDTPYGYTF. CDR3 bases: TGCGCCAGCAGCCCACATGACACCCCATATGGCTACACCTTC.

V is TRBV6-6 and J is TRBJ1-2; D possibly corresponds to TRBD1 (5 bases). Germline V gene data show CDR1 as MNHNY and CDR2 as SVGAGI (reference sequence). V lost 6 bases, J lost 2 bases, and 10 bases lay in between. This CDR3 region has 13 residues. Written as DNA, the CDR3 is TGTGCCAGCAGGGACACCCTGAACTATGGCTACACCTTC. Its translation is CASRDTLNYGYTF.

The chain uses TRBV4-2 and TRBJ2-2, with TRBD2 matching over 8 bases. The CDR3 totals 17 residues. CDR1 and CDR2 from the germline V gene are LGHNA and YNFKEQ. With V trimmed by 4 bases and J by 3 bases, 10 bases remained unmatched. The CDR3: CASSLRVAGGDTGELFF. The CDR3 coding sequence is TGTGCCAGCAGCCTCCGTGTTGCCGGGGGGGACACCGGGGAGCTGTTTTTT.

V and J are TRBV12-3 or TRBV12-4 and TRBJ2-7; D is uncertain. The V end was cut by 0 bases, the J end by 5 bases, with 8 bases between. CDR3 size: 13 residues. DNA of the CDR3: TGTGCCAGCAGTTTAGCAGGGCGGAACGAGCAGTACTTC. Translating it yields CASSLAGRNEQYF.

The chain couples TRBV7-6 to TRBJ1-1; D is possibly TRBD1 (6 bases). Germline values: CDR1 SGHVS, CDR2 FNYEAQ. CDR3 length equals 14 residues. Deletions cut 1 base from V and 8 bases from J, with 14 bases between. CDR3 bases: TGTGCCAGCAGCTTAGGCTTCTACGGGACAGAAGCTTTCTTT. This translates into CASSLGFYGTEAFF. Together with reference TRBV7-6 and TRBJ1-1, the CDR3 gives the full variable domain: GAGVSQSPRYKVTKRGQDVALRCDPISGHVSLYWYRQALGQGPEFLTYFNYEAQQDKSGLPNDRFSAERPEGSISTLTIQRTEQRDSAMYRCASSLGFYGTEAFFGQGTRLTVV.

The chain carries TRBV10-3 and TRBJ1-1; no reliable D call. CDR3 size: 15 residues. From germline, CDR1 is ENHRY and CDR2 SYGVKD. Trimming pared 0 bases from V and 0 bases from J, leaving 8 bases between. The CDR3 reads CAISESQVLNTEAFF. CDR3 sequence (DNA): TGTGCCATCAGTGAGTCCCAGGTTTTGAACACTGAAGCTTTCTTT.

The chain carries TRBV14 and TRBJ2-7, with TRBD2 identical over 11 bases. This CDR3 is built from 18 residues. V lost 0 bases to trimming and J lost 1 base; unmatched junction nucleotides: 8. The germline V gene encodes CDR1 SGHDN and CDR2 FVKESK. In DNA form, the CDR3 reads TGTGCCAGCAGCCAAGATTCACGTAGCGGGAGGGAATCCTACGAGCAGTACTTC. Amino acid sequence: CASSQDSRSGRESYEQYF.

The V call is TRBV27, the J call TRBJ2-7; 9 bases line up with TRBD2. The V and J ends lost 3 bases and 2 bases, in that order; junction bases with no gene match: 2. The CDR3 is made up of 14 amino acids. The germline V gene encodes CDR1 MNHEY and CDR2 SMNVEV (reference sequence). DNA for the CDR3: TGTGCCAGCAGTTTTTCTAGCGGGGCCTACGAGCAGTACTTC. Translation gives CASSFSSGAYEQYF.

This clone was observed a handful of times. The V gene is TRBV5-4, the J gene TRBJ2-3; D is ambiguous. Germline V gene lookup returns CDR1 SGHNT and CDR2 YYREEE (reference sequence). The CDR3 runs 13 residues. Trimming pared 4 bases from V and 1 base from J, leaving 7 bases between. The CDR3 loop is CASSRYGTDTQYF. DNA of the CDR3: TGTGCCAGCAGCCGTTATGGCACAGATACGCAGTATTTT.

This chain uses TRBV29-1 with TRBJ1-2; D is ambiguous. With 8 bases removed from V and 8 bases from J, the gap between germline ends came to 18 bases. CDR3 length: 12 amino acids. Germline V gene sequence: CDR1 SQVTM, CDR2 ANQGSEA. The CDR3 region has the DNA TGCAGCACAAGCCTGATCGGTCGGGGCTACACCTTC. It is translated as CSTSLIGRGYTF.

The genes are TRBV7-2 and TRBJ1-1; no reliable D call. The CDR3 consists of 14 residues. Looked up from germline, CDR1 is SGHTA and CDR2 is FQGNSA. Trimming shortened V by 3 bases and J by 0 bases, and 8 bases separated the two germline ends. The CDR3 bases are TGTGCCAGCAGCTTCAGTGGGATGAACACTGAAGCTTTCTTT. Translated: CASSFSGMNTEAFF.

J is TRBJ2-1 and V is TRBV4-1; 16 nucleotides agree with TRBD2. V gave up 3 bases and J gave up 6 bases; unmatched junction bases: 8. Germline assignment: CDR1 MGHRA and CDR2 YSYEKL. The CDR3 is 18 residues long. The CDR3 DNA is TGCGCCAGCAGCCATCCCGGGACTAGCGGGAGGGCGTTCAATGAGCAGTTCTTC. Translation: CASSHPGTSGRAFNEQFF.

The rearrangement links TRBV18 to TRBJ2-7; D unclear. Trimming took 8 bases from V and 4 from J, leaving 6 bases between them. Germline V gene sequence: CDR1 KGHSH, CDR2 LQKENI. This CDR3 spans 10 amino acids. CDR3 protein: CASRGYEQYF. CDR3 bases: TGTGCCAGCCGTGGGTACGAGCAGTACTTC.

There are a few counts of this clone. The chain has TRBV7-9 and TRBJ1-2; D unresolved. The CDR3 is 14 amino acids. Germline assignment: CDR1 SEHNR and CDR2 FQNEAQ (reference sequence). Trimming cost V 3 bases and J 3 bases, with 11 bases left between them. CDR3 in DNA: TGTGCCAGCAGCTTTCTAGGGATGGACTATGGCTACACCTTC. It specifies CASSFLGMDYGYTF. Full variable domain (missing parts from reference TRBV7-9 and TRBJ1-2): DTGVSQNPRHKITKRGQNVTFRCDPISEHNRLYWYRQTLGQGPEFLTYFQNEAQLEKSRLLSDRFSAERPKGSFSTLEIQRTEQGDSAMYLCASSFLGMDYGYTFGSGTRLTVV.